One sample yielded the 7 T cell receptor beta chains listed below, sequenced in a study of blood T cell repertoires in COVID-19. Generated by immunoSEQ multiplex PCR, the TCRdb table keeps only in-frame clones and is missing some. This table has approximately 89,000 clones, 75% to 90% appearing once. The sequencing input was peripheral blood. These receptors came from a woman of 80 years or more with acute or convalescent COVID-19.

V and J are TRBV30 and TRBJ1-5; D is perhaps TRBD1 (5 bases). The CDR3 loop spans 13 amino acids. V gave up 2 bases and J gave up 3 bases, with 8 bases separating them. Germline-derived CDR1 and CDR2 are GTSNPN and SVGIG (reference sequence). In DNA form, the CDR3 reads TGTGCCTGGAGTCAAGGGGTCAATCAGCCCCAGCATTTT. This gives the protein CAWSQGVNQPQHF.

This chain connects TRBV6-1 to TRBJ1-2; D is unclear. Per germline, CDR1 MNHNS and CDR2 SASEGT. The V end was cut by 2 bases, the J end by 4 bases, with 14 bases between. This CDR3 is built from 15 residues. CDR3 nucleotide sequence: TGTGCCAGCAGTGAAACGAGGATCCCCGGCTATGGCTACACCTTC. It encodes CASSETRIPGYGYTF.

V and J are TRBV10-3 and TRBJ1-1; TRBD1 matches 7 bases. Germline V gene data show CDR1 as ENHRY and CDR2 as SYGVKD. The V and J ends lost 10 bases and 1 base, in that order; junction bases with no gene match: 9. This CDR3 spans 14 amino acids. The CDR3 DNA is TGTGCCACCGTACAGGGGAATTGGAACACTGAAGCTTTCTTT. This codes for CATVQGNWNTEAFF.

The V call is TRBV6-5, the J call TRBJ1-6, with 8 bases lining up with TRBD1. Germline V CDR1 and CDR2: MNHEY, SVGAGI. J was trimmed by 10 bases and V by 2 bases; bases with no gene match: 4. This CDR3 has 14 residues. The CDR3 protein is CASSYQGAGSPLHF. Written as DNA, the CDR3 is TGTGCCAGCAGTTACCAGGGGGCCGGATCACCCCTCCACTTT.

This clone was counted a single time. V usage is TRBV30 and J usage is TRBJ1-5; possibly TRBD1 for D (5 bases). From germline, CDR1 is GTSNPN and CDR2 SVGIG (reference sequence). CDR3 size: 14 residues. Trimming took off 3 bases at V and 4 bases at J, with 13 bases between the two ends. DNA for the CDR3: TGTGCCTGGAGCACCGGGACTTGGAATCAGCCCCAGCATTTT. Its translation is CAWSTGTWNQPQHF.

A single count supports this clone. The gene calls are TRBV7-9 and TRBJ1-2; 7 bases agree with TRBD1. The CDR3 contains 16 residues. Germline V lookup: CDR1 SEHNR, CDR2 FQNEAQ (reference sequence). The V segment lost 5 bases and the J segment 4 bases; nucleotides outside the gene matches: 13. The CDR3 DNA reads TGTGCCAGCAGCAAGGGGACAGCCCAAGCTGGCTATGGCTACACCTTC. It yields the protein CASSKGTAQAGYGYTF.

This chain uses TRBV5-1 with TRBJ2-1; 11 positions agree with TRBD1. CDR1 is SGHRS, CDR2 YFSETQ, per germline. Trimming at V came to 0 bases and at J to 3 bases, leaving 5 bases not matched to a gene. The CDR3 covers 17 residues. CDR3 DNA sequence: TGCGCCAGCAGCTTGGCCCCTGGGACAGGGGGCTACAATGAGCAGTTCTTC. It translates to CASSLAPGTGGYNEQFF.